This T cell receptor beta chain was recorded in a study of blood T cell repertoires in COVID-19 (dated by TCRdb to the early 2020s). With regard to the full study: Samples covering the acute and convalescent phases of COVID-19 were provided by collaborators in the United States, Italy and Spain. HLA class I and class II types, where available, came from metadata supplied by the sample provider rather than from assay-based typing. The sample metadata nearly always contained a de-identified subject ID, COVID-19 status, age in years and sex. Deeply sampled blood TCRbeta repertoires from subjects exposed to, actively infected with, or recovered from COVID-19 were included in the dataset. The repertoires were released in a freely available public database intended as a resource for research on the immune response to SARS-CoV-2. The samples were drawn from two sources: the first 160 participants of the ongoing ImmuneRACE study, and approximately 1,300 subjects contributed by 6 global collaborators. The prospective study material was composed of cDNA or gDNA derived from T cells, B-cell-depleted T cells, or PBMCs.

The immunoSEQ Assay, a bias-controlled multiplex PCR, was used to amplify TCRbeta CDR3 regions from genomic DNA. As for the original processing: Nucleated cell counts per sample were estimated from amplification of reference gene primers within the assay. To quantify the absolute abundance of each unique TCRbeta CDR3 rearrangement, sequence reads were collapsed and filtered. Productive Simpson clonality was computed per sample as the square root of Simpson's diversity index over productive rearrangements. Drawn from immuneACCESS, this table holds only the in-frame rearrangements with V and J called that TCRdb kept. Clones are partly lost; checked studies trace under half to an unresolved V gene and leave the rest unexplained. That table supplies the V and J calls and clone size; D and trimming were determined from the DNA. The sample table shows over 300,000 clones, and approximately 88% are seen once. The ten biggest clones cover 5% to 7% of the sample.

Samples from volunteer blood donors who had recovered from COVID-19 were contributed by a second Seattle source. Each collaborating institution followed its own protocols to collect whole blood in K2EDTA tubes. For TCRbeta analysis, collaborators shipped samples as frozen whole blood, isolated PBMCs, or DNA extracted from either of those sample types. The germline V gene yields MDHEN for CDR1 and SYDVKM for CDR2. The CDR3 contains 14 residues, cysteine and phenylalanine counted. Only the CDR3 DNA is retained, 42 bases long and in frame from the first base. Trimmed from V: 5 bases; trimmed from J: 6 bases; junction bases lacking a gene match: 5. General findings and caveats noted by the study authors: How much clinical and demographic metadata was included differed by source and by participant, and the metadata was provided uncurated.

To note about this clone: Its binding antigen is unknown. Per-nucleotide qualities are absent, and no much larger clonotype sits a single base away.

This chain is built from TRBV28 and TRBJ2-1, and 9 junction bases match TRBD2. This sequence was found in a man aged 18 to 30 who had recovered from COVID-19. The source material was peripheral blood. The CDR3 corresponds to CASSTGTSPNEQFF. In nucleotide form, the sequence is TGTGCCAGCAGTACCGGGACTAGCCCCAATGAGCAGTTCTTC.